This T cell receptor (beta chain) was observed in a study of neurological immune-mediated disorders. Overall study results and limits: There were no CDR3 amino acid sequences shared by expanded clones across subjects, a result suggesting private repertoires in all groups. Patients with HTLV-1-associated myelopathy had the highest level of TCR clonal expansion, whereas patients with multiple sclerosis had the lowest level, falling beneath the level found in healthy controls.

Ten or more counts support this clonotype. No antigen is known for it. PBMCs stored at -80 C, numbering 2 million, were the origin of the unsorted libraries. The J segment lost 1 base and the V segment lost 10 bases, leaving 5 bases of the junction unmatched. Germline V gives CDR1 SNHLY, CDR2 FYNNEI. The CDR3 is made up of 13 amino acids. With 10-nucleotide random UMIs included, cDNA was synthesized by 5'RACE. TCRdb independently ran MiXCR on the 5' RACE reads; one entry per CDR3 protein. Of 50,000 to 75,000 distinct CDR3 sequences listed, about an eighth are singletons. The chain links TRBV2 to TRBJ2-3; TRBD2 matches at 7 bases. Sequencing was done on a sample of PBMCs. This TCR came from a woman aged 55-69 years with HTLV-1-associated myelopathy (HAM/TSP). The CDR3 reads CATGGVGTDTQYF. The CDR3 DNA follows: TGTGCCACGGGGGGAGTCGGCACAGATACGCAGTATTTT.